This record looks at one T cell receptor (beta chain) sequence and its context. The antigen remains unidentified. The PCR used 60 Vbeta and 13 Jbeta primers. TCRdb's copy holds only in-frame clones and misses some; the assay was immunoSEQ multiplex PCR. The repertoire table contains just over 60,000 clones. This record comes from a study of cytomegalovirus exposure and HLA in healthy donors. General study points: Data from an earlier analysis indicated that most TCR beta V segments were productive either about 87% or about 30% of the time. Being indistinguishable, some V segments were excluded, TRBV6-2 and TRBV6-3 among them.

Germline loops: CDR1 SGDLS, CDR2 YYNGEE. Trimming cost V 3 bases and J 5 bases, with 11 bases left between them. This CDR3 comprises 13 residues. Though probably carrying unrecorded immune exposures, donors were nominally healthy at sampling. The chain is built from TRBV9 and TRBJ2-5, with a tentative D call TRBD1 (5 bases). The receptor comes from a man aged 25 to 40 in good health and CMV-seropositive. Material for sequencing was PBMCs. The DNA for the CDR3 is TGTGCCAGCAGCGCAGACCAGGGTGAGACCCAGTACTTC. Translation: CASSADQGETQYF.